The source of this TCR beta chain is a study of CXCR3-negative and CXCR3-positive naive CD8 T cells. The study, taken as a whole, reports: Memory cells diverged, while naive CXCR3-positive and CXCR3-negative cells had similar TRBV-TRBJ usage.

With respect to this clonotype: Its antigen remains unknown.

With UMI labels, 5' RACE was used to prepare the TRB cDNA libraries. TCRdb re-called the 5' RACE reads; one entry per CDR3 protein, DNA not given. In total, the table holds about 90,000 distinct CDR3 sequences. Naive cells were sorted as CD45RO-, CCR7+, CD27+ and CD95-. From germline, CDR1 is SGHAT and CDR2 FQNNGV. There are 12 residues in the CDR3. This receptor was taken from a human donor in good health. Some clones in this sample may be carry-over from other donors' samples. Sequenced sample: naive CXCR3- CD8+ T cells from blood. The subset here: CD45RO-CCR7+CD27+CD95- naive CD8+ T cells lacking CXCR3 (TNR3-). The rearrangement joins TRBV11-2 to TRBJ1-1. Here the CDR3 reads CASSSLDTEAFF.